One sample yielded the 21 T cell receptor beta chains listed below, sequenced in a study of T cell clones after liver transplantation. The table came from immunoSEQ multiplex PCR; TCRdb's copy has only in-frame clones and leaves some out. The sample has roughly 120,000 clones, over 75% seen once. The sample was CD4+ T cells from blood, taken 12 months after liver transplant. Receptors originate from a human patient who received a liver transplant. Among the T cells, some may be from the graft donor.

This sequence joins TRBV5-1 and TRBJ2-1; the D gene is possibly TRBD2 (6 bases). Per the germline V gene, CDR1 is SGHRS and CDR2 is YFSETQ. The CDR3 covers 15 residues. Trimming removed 0 bases at V and 6 bases at J, with 13 bases between. The CDR3 reads CASSLVGRSGNEQFF. CDR3 DNA sequence: TGCGCCAGCAGCTTGGTCGGGAGAAGCGGCAATGAGCAGTTCTTC.

V is TRBV5-5 and J is TRBJ2-2; 7 bases line up with TRBD2. The CDR3 spans 14 residues. Unmatched junction bases numbered 6, after V lost 4 bases and J lost 6 bases. From germline, CDR1 is SGHKS and CDR2 YYEKEE (reference sequence). The CDR3 spells CASSRGVTAGELFF. The CDR3 DNA is TGTGCCAGCAGCCGGGGGGTTACGGCCGGGGAGCTGTTTTTT.

The rearrangement links TRBV5-1 to TRBJ2-3; TRBD2 might be the D (5 bases). V was trimmed by 5 bases and J by 6 bases, leaving 25 bases between them. Germline V CDR1 and CDR2: SGHRS, YFSETQ. CDR3 size: 17 residues. The CDR3 sequence is CASSRTPTSDGSDTQYF. The CDR3 nucleotides read TGCGCCAGCAGTCGGACCCCCACTAGTGATGGTTCGGATACGCAGTATTTT.

The V gene is TRBV4-3, the J gene TRBJ2-3; D not resolved. Trimming removed 1 base from V and 6 bases from J, with 8 bases in between. From germline, CDR1 is LGHNA and CDR2 YSLEER. This CDR3 has 13 residues. CDR3 DNA sequence: TGCGCCAGCAGCCAAGTGGGAACCGATACGCAGTATTTT. Protein: CASSQVGTDTQYF.

The CDR3: CASSIRGTSYEQYF. CDR3 coding DNA: TGTGCCAGCAGCATACGAGGGACTAGCTATGAGCAGTACTTC. This chain joins TRBV11-1 and TRBJ2-7; 9 bases agree with TRBD2. In germline, CDR1 is SGHAT, CDR2 FQDESV (reference sequence). The CDR3 extends over 14 amino acids. Trimming took 5 bases from V and 7 from J; bases not matched to a gene: 9.

The chain has TRBV7-2 and TRBJ2-7; TRBD2 matches 7 bases. CDR1 is SGHTA and CDR2 is FQGNSA in the germline V gene. The V and J ends lost 1 base and 3 bases, in that order; junction bases with no gene match: 6. The CDR3 is made up of 15 amino acids. CDR3 sequence reads: CASSLGGSFNYEQYF. In DNA, the CDR3 is TGTGCCAGCAGCTTAGGCGGGAGTTTTAACTACGAGCAGTACTTC. Variable domain in full (rest from reference TRBV7-2 and TRBJ2-7): GAGVSQSPSNKVTEKGKDVELRCDPISGHTALYWYRQSLGQGLEFLIYFQGNSAPDKSGLPSDRFSAERTGGSVSTLTIQRTQQEDSAVYLCASSLGGSFNYEQYFGPGTRLTVT.

The rearrangement joins TRBV27 to TRBJ2-1; tentative D call: TRBD1 (6 bases). The CDR3 has 17 amino acids. CDR1 and CDR2 from the germline V gene are MNHEY and SMNVEV (reference sequence). Trimming cost V 8 bases and J 0 bases, with 20 bases left between them. The CDR3 is CASSRGTPDGSYNEQFF. The CDR3 nucleotides read TGTGCCAGCTCGAGAGGGACACCCGATGGCTCCTACAATGAGCAGTTCTTC.

The chain couples TRBV27 to TRBJ1-1; 10 bases line up with TRBD1. Trimming took 1 base from V and 1 from J; bases not matched to a gene: 9. The germline V gene has CDR1 MNHEY and CDR2 SMNVEV (reference sequence). The CDR3 runs to 18 residues. This CDR3 reads CASSLWGQGRQQNTEAFF. CDR3 nucleotide sequence: TGTGCCAGCAGTTTATGGGGACAGGGGCGCCAACAGAACACTGAAGCTTTCTTT.

The chain carries TRBV7-2 and TRBJ1-1; no clear D. The germline V gene has CDR1 SGHTA and CDR2 FQGNSA. Trimming stripped 6 bases from V and 3 bases from J, with 11 bases between. The CDR3 spans 13 residues. The CDR3 DNA reads TGTGCCAGCAGTTCTACCGTCCACACTGAAGCTTTCTTT. Protein sequence: CASSSTVHTEAFF.

The chain joins TRBV4-1 to TRBJ2-7; maybe TRBD1 (6 bases). The V end was cut by 4 bases, the J end by 5 bases, with 18 bases between. The CDR3 loop spans 15 amino acids. Germline V lookup: CDR1 MGHRA, CDR2 YSYEKL. The CDR3 bases are TGCGCCAGCAGCCGAGACCTGGGGGCGCGGAACGAGCAGTACTTC. This gives the protein CASSRDLGARNEQYF.

The chain employs TRBV19 and TRBJ2-3; either TRBD1 or TRBD2 may supply D (5 bases each). This CDR3 has 13 amino acids. The germline V gene encodes CDR1 LNHDA and CDR2 SQIVND (reference sequence). Trimming shortened V by 3 bases and J by 9 bases, and 13 bases separated the two germline ends. CDR3 nucleotide sequence: TGTGCCAGTAGTATGAGGGGCGACACCACGCAGTATTTT. Translated: CASSMRGDTTQYF.

The V and J genes are TRBV12-5 and TRBJ1-2, with no clear D. The CDR3 spans 15 residues. Germline CDR1 reads LGHNT; CDR2 reads FRNRAP. Trimming removed 0 bases from V and 8 bases from J, with 16 bases in between. This CDR3 is CASGLVLAAPAGYTF. The CDR3 nucleotides are TGTGCTAGTGGTTTGGTACTCGCAGCCCCCGCGGGCTACACCTTC.

The J gene is TRBJ2-1, the V gene TRBV11-2, with 14 bases matching TRBD2. The CDR3 consists of 19 residues. Germline assignment: CDR1 SGHAT and CDR2 FQNNGV. V trimming: 6 bases; J trimming: 3 bases; junction bases outside the gene matches: 13. The CDR3 nucleotides read TGTGCCAGCAGTCTGTCCGGGACTAGCGGGAGATACAGCTACAATGAGCAGTTCTTC. This translates into CASSLSGTSGRYSYNEQFF.

The V call is TRBV29-1, the J call TRBJ2-7; D unclear. This CDR3 contains 13 residues. The V gene lost 7 bases and the J gene lost 6 bases, with 19 bases spanning the gap. CDR1 and CDR2 from the germline V gene are SQVTM and ANQGSEA. The chain's CDR3 is CSAGNPTLGEQYF. In DNA, the CDR3 is TGCAGCGCCGGAAATCCCACCCTTGGCGAGCAGTACTTC.

V usage is TRBV30 and J usage is TRBJ2-7; a possible D gene is TRBD2 (5 bases). Germline V lookup: CDR1 GTSNPN, CDR2 SVGIG (reference sequence). The V gene lost 1 base and the J gene lost 5 bases, with 12 bases spanning the gap. The CDR3 spans 13 residues. CDR3 in amino acids: CAWSGGPPDEQYF. CDR3 bases: TGTGCCTGGAGTGGCGGGCCCCCGGACGAGCAGTACTTC.

This clone has just a few counts. The chain carries TRBV12-5 and TRBJ1-2; D is perhaps TRBD1 (6 bases). Germline CDR1 LGHNT, CDR2 FRNRAP. V was clipped by 6 bases and J by 7 bases, with 21 bases between them. The CDR3 loop spans 15 amino acids. The CDR3 loop is CASGPGGAAPGGYTF. The CDR3, as DNA: TGTGCTAGTGGCCCTGGGGGGGCGGCCCCAGGTGGCTACACCTTC.

This clone was picked up many times. This chain uses TRBV5-5 with TRBJ1-1; no firm D call. The length of the CDR3 is 14 residues. The V end lost 1 base, the J end lost 0 bases, and 7 bases lay between the germline ends. In germline, CDR1 is SGHKS, CDR2 YYEKEE (reference sequence). In DNA form, the CDR3 reads TGTGCCAGCAGCTTGACGGGAATGAACACTGAAGCTTTCTTT. The encoded protein is CASSLTGMNTEAFF.

The V gene is TRBV11-3, the J gene TRBJ1-1; D is perhaps TRBD1 (5 bases). The CDR3 extends over 14 amino acids. Germline V gene lookup returns CDR1 SGHNT and CDR2 YENEEA. V was cut by 4 bases and J by 6 bases, with 15 bases left in between. CDR3 loop: CASSSTQGDPEAFF. The DNA for the CDR3 is TGTGCCAGCAGCTCCACCCAGGGAGACCCTGAAGCTTTCTTT.

The chain links TRBV11-3 to TRBJ2-7; D is perhaps TRBD2 (5 bases). This CDR3 is built from 12 residues. Germline V gene lookup returns CDR1 SGHNT and CDR2 YENEEA. V lost 1 base to trimming and J lost 7 bases, with 8 bases between them. CDR3 sequence: CASSLVAREQYF. The CDR3 coding sequence is TGTGCCAGCAGCTTAGTAGCGAGAGAGCAGTACTTC.

CDR3 region: CAWSLRTGTLNTEAFF. Written as DNA, the CDR3 is TGTGCCTGGAGTCTAAGGACAGGGACCTTGAACACTGAAGCTTTCTTT. V gene TRBV30 combines with J gene TRBJ1-1; 8 bases are a match to TRBD1. The CDR3 contains 16 residues. The V and J ends lost 2 bases and 0 bases, in that order; junction bases with no gene match: 8. CDR1 and CDR2 from the germline V gene are GTSNPN and SVGIG (reference sequence).

V gene TRBV19 combines with J gene TRBJ2-3, with D unclear. V lost 4 bases to trimming and J lost 2 bases, with 10 bases between them. Germline CDR1 and CDR2: LNHDA and SQIVND (reference sequence). The CDR3 runs to 14 residues. The CDR3 DNA sequence: TGTGCCAGTAGTAGGTTAGATTCCACAGATACGCAGTATTTT. Residues: CASSRLDSTDTQYF.